This T cell receptor (beta chain) is from a study of cytomegalovirus exposure and HLA in healthy donors. Notes on the study in general: A later analysis showed HLA-associated TCR beta chains outstripping equally common others in clonal expansion. HLA allele associations emerged for roughly 17,000 TCR beta sequences in a later analysis, at 0.05 false discovery rate. Later analysis identified several of the most significant clusters that appeared linked to common viral pathogens.

In the case of this clone: As yet, its antigen is unknown.

The PCR was carried out with 60 Vbeta primers and 13 Jbeta primers. TCRdb's table, derived via immunoSEQ multiplex PCR, lists solely in-frame clones and lacks some. Here the sample spans approximately 120,000 clones, about 78% being singletons. The clonotype originates from a man aged 25 to 45 in good health and CMV-seronegative. The sample was PBMCs.

CDR3 amino acids: CASSLVAGLEEKLFF. CDR3 nucleotide sequence: TGTGCCAGCAGCTTGGTAGCAGGGCTTGAGGAAAAACTGTTTTTT. J is TRBJ1-4 and V is TRBV7-2; D is perhaps TRBD1 (5 bases). Germline values: CDR1 SGHTA, CDR2 FQGNSA. Trimming removed 3 bases from V and 8 bases from J, with 16 bases in between. The CDR3 length is 15 residues.